Below are 16 T cell receptor beta chains sequenced from a single sample in a study of cytomegalovirus exposure and HLA in healthy donors. The protocol was immunoSEQ multiplex PCR, while the TCRdb copy is restricted to in-frame clones and leaves out a portion. The sample includes about 220,000 clones, approximately 88% of them seen just once. Sequenced: PBMCs. The receptors stem from a woman under 40 in good health and CMV-seropositive.

This clone was counted a single time. The genes are TRBV19 and TRBJ1-1, with 8 bases that match TRBD1. Trimming took 9 bases from V and 1 from J; bases not matched to a gene: 13. This CDR3 comprises 16 residues. The germline gives CDR1 LNHDA, CDR2 SQIVND (reference sequence). This CDR3 reads CASVDRGGVENTEAFF. DNA for the CDR3: TGTGCCAGCGTTGACAGGGGCGGAGTGGAGAACACTGAAGCTTTCTTT.

This clone occurred a few times. The chain combines TRBV18 with TRBJ2-5; no clear D. This CDR3 has 13 residues. Trimming cost V 0 bases and J 4 bases, with 6 bases left between them. The germline V gene has CDR1 KGHSH and CDR2 LQKENI. The DNA of the CDR3 is TGTGCCAGCTCACCACCGATCGCAGAGACCCAGTACTTC. Its translation is CASSPPIAETQYF.

V and J are TRBV29-1 and TRBJ2-1; maybe TRBD1 (6 bases). The CDR3 contains 15 residues. Trimming stripped 1 base from V and 1 base from J, with 11 bases between. Germline CDR1 is SQVTM and CDR2 is ANQGSEA. CDR3 region: CSVEGSDRSYNEQFF. The DNA for the CDR3 is TGCAGCGTTGAAGGGTCGGACAGATCCTACAATGAGCAGTTCTTC.

The chain combines TRBV4-1 with TRBJ2-7; 10 bases agree with TRBD1. The CDR3 consists of 15 residues. Germline V gene data show CDR1 as MGHRA and CDR2 as YSYEKL. Trimming removed 3 bases from V and 3 bases from J; junction bases left unmatched: 5. CDR3 residues: CASSHGQGVRYEQYF. CDR3 coding DNA: TGCGCCAGCAGCCACGGACAGGGGGTCCGCTACGAGCAGTACTTC.

The chain links TRBV27 to TRBJ2-1; TRBD1 aligns across 9 bases. Trimming removed 0 bases from V and 5 bases from J; junction bases left unmatched: 8. Looked up from germline, CDR1 is MNHEY and CDR2 is SMNVEV (reference sequence). The CDR3 is 17 residues long. DNA of the CDR3: TGTGCCAGCAGTTTATCGATTGGGACAGGGATCCACAATGAGCAGTTCTTC. Translating gives CASSLSIGTGIHNEQFF.

V is TRBV27 and J is TRBJ2-1; the match to TRBD2 covers 8 bases. This CDR3 has 15 amino acids. V lost 8 bases to trimming and J lost 1 base; unmatched junction nucleotides: 7. Germline V gene lookup returns CDR1 MNHEY and CDR2 SMNVEV (reference sequence). In DNA form, the CDR3 reads TGTGCCAGCGTCCGGGAGGGCAGGTCCTACAATGAGCAGTTCTTC. This encodes CASVREGRSYNEQFF.

The genes are TRBV28 and TRBJ2-7, with 9 bases lining up with TRBD2. The CDR3 covers 16 residues. The V gene end was trimmed by 2 bases and the J gene end by 0 bases; junction bases not matched to a gene: 5. CDR1 and CDR2 from the germline V gene are MDHEN and SYDVKM. DNA for the CDR3: TGTGCCAGCAGTTTAGCCGCTAGCGGGACCTCCTACGAGCAGTACTTC. Its translation: CASSLAASGTSYEQYF.

This chain connects TRBV29-1 to TRBJ2-3; D tentatively fits TRBD1 or TRBD2 (5 bases each). Germline CDR1 is SQVTM and CDR2 is ANQGSEA. V lost 8 bases, J lost 0 bases, and 27 bases lay in between. This CDR3 spans 18 amino acids. The CDR3 DNA follows: TGCAGCCTACGAGGGGTACCTCCCTCTAGTGAAAGCACAGATACGCAGTATTTT. This encodes CSLRGVPPSSESTDTQYF.

The chain uses TRBV4-1 and TRBJ1-4; 8 nucleotides align to TRBD1. Germline trimming cut 2 bases from V and 8 bases from J; bases unmatched to any gene: 13. The CDR3 contains 17 residues. From germline, CDR1 is MGHRA and CDR2 YSYEKL. DNA for the CDR3: TGCGCCAGCAGCCAAACCGGACAGGGCAACAACGGGGAAAAACTGTTTTTT. Translating it yields CASSQTGQGNNGEKLFF.

The table lists this clone with many counts. The chain joins TRBV6-5 to TRBJ2-6, with D perhaps matching TRBD1 (5 bases). V was clipped by 2 bases and J by 0 bases, with 8 bases between them. The CDR3 is 16 amino acids. Germline CDR1 reads MNHEY; CDR2 reads SVGAGI. In DNA, the CDR3 is TGTGCCAGCAGTTACGATACAGGCTCTGGGGCCAACGTCCTGACTTTC. Residues: CASSYDTGSGANVLTF.

This chain connects TRBV27 to TRBJ1-4, with D hard to call. V lost 8 bases, J lost 8 bases, and 18 bases lay in between. Germline V gene lookup returns CDR1 MNHEY and CDR2 SMNVEV (reference sequence). The CDR3 loop spans 14 amino acids. DNA for the CDR3: TGTGCCAGCGGACCCGGGCTGTCCCCAGAAAAACTGTTTTTT. Translated, it gives CASGPGLSPEKLFF.

The rearrangement links TRBV7-8 to TRBJ2-7; D possibly matches TRBD1 or TRBD2 (5 bases each). Per germline, CDR1 SGHVS and CDR2 FQNEAQ. The CDR3 contains 18 residues. The V end lost 2 bases, the J end lost 0 bases, and 20 bases lay between the germline ends. In DNA form, the CDR3 reads TGTGCCAGCAGCTTAATGGCCCCCGGGGCAGCCGACTCCTACGAGCAGTACTTC. It translates to CASSLMAPGAADSYEQYF.

The rearrangement uses TRBV29-1 and TRBJ2-2, with a weak D call TRBD1 (5 bases). CDR1 is SQVTM, CDR2 ANQGSEA, per germline. The length of the CDR3 is 14 residues. The V end was cut by 2 bases, the J end by 7 bases, with 14 bases between. DNA for the CDR3: TGCAGCGTTGAATTTGGCAGGGTTGGCGGGGAGCTGTTTTTT. Protein product: CSVEFGRVGGELFF.

The rearrangement uses TRBV15 and TRBJ2-5; D is unresolved. This CDR3 has 13 residues. CDR1 is LNHNV, CDR2 YYDKDF, per germline (reference sequence). The V gene lost 3 bases and the J gene lost 5 bases, with 10 bases spanning the gap. CDR3 sequence (DNA): TGTGCCACCAGCAGGGGGATTTCTGAGACCCAGTACTTC. Translating it yields CATSRGISETQYF.

V gene TRBV4-1 combines with J gene TRBJ2-5; D unclear. From germline, CDR1 is MGHRA and CDR2 YSYEKL. Trimming cost V 2 bases and J 1 base, with 8 bases left between them. The CDR3 has 14 residues. The CDR3 protein is CASSQYIGQETQYF. In nucleotides, the CDR3 is TGCGCCAGCAGCCAATATATTGGCCAAGAGACCCAGTACTTC.

This chain links TRBV30 with TRBJ2-1; possibly TRBD2 for D (6 bases). The CDR3 extends over 16 amino acids. Between the trimmed V and J ends, which lost 4 bases and 7 bases, there was a span of 23 bases. The germline V gene has CDR1 GTSNPN and CDR2 SVGIG (reference sequence). The CDR3, as DNA: TGTGCCTGGAACCGTATGGGGGGAGCCTTTGGGAATGAGCAGTTCTTC. It specifies CAWNRMGGAFGNEQFF.